A single sample gave rise to the 26 T cell receptor beta chains below, sequenced in a study of OX40 agonist ivuxolimab in advanced cancers. Generated by immunoSEQ multiplex PCR, the TCRdb table keeps only in-frame clones and is missing some. Of roughly 30,000 clones detected, around nine tenths appear once; the ten largest clones hold about 26%. Specimen: CD4+ or CD8+ T cells sorted from blood, collected in a trial of the OX40 agonist ivuxolimab. The source is an adult with an advanced solid tumor such as melanoma, head and neck, liver or kidney cancer.

The chain has TRBV10-2 and TRBJ2-3, with 8 bases matching TRBD2. Germline V CDR1 and CDR2: WSHSY, SAAADI. The CDR3 has 16 residues. The junction had 11 bases not matched to a gene; V was cut back by 5 bases and J by 4 bases. The DNA for the CDR3 is TGCGCCAGCAGTTTAAACCCCACGGGAGGGCCAGATACGCAGTATTTT. It encodes CASSLNPTGGPDTQYF.

The chain has TRBV7-9 and TRBJ2-3, with D possibly called TRBD1 or TRBD2 (5 bases each). This CDR3 comprises 12 residues. Germline V gives CDR1 SEHNR, CDR2 FQNEAQ (reference sequence). V dropped 8 bases and J dropped 6 bases, with 12 bases sitting between them. CDR3 sequence (DNA): TGTGCCAGCGGCTACGAGGGGGATACGCAGTATTTT. It translates to CASGYEGDTQYF.

The chain has TRBV9 and TRBJ1-2; D gene unclear. This CDR3 region has 18 residues. Germline V lookup: CDR1 SGDLS, CDR2 YYNGEE. V lost 0 bases to trimming and J lost 2 bases, with 20 bases between them. As DNA, the CDR3 is TGTGCCAGCAGCGTAGCTCAGGTGGGAGGTGGTGCCAACTATGGCTACACCTTC. It encodes CASSVAQVGGGANYGYTF.

V is TRBV29-1 and J is TRBJ1-2; D remains unclear. The V and J ends lost 1 base and 4 bases respectively, with 13 bases between them. Germline lookup yields CDR1 SQVTM and CDR2 ANQGSEA. This CDR3 has 14 amino acids. CDR3 amino acids: CSVEGLNSGYGYTF. Here the CDR3 DNA reads TGCAGCGTTGAAGGGTTAAACAGTGGCTATGGCTACACCTTC.

The chain couples TRBV4-3 to TRBJ1-5, with TRBD1 matching 7 bases. CDR3 length: 15 residues. Losses at the gene ends were 0 bases for V and 6 bases for J; bases not matched to a gene: 5. Germline CDR1 LGHNA, CDR2 YSLEER. CDR3 loop: CASSQDGAGGQPQHF. In nucleotides, the CDR3 is TGCGCCAGCAGCCAAGACGGGGCAGGGGGTCAGCCCCAGCATTTT.

This chain connects TRBV7-3 to TRBJ2-3; perhaps TRBD2 as D (7 bases). This CDR3 is 17 amino acids long. Per germline, CDR1 SGHTA and CDR2 FQGTGA. V dropped 2 bases and J dropped 0 bases, with 15 bases sitting between them. The CDR3 DNA sequence: TGTGCCAGCAGCTTAGGGGGGGCTGGATTCAGCACAGATACGCAGTATTTT. Protein: CASSLGGAGFSTDTQYF.

The chain carries TRBV2 and TRBJ2-7, with a weak D call TRBD2 (5 bases). Trimming left V 8 bases short and J 0 bases short, with 14 bases between. Germline loops: CDR1 SNHLY, CDR2 FYNNEI. This CDR3 has 14 residues. The CDR3 spells CASSPGFNSYEQYF. Written as DNA, the CDR3 is TGTGCCAGCTCTCCGGGATTTAACTCCTACGAGCAGTACTTC. Drawing the rest from reference TRBV2 and TRBJ2-7, the complete variable domain is EPEVTQTPSHQVTQMGQEVILRCVPISNHLYFYWYRQILGQKVEFLVSFYNNEISEKSEIFDDQFSVERPDGSNFTLKIRSTKLEDSAMYFCASSPGFNSYEQYFGPGTRLTVT.

The rearrangement joins TRBV19 to TRBJ2-1; D remains ambiguous. Germline values: CDR1 LNHDA, CDR2 SQIVND (reference sequence). V shed 9 bases and J shed 7 bases, with 10 bases lying between them. This CDR3 comprises 11 residues. The CDR3 bases are TGTGCCAGCGCCGTTGGAAATGAGCAGTTCTTC. Its protein is CASAVGNEQFF.

This clone was picked up one time. V usage is TRBV6-7 and J usage is TRBJ2-5; weak D call: TRBD2 (5 bases). TRBV6-7 is placed among ORFs of uncertain function. This CDR3 contains 12 residues. V was clipped by 10 bases and J by 5 bases, with 14 bases between them. CDR3: CAITGSRETQYF. CDR3 nucleotide sequence: TGTGCCATCACGGGGTCCAGGGAGACCCAGTACTTC.

V and J are TRBV9 and TRBJ1-2, with D perhaps TRBD1 (6 bases). The CDR3 runs to 16 residues. The V gene lost 2 bases and the J gene lost 4 bases, with 18 bases spanning the gap. Germline CDR1 and CDR2: SGDLS and YYNGEE. The CDR3 region has the DNA TGTGCCAGCAGCGTGGGCGAACCGGGACACCCCTATGGCTACACCTTC. It encodes CASSVGEPGHPYGYTF.

The chain has TRBV28 and TRBJ2-2; D ambiguous. Trimming cost V 1 base and J 3 bases, with 6 bases left between them. This CDR3 has 14 residues. The germline V gene encodes CDR1 MDHEN and CDR2 SYDVKM. The CDR3 loop reads CASSLLGYTGELFF. The CDR3 region has the DNA TGTGCCAGCAGTTTATTGGGGTACACCGGGGAGCTGTTTTTT.

Here the CDR3 DNA reads TGTGCCAGTAGTAAGGGTGGGGAACAGGGGACTGAAGCTTTCTTT. Its translation is CASSKGGEQGTEAFF. The J gene is TRBJ1-1, the V gene TRBV19, with 7 bases lining up with TRBD1. The V and J ends lost 4 bases and 5 bases, in that order; junction bases with no gene match: 10. In germline, CDR1 is LNHDA, CDR2 SQIVND (reference sequence). The CDR3 length is 15 residues.

This chain links TRBV7-6 with TRBJ2-1; 7 bases fit TRBD1. Trimming removed 5 bases from V and 5 bases from J; junction bases left unmatched: 6. Germline V gene lookup returns CDR1 SGHVS and CDR2 FNYEAQ. This CDR3 region has 14 residues. The CDR3 DNA reads as TGTGCCAGCAGCAAATGGGACAGCCACAATGAGCAGTTCTTC. Its protein is CASSKWDSHNEQFF.

The V gene is TRBV7-9, the J gene TRBJ2-1; D remains unclear. The CDR3 has 14 amino acids. CDR1 and CDR2 (germline): SEHNR, FQNEAQ (reference sequence). V was clipped by 2 bases and J by 7 bases, with 12 bases between them. The CDR3 here is CASSLTLTWNEQFF. In DNA, the CDR3 is TGTGCCAGCAGCTTAACCCTAACGTGGAATGAGCAGTTCTTC.

In regard to this clone: Possible read error: a much larger clone is one base away. This sample includes further DNA sequences coding for the same CDR3. The chain combines TRBV7-8 with TRBJ1-1, with unresolved D. Germline CDR1 reads SGHVS; CDR2 reads FQNEAQ. Trimming stripped 5 bases from V and 0 bases from J, with 7 bases between. CDR3 length: 13 residues. CDR3 in DNA: TGTGCCAGCAGCCTAGGTATGAACACTGAAGCTTTCTTT. This translates into CASSLGMNTEAFF.

The chain uses TRBV27 and TRBJ2-5; TRBD1 or TRBD2 may be the D gene (6 bases each). Germline V gene lookup returns CDR1 MNHEY and CDR2 SMNVEV (reference sequence). V was pared by 8 bases and J by 7 bases, with 11 bases between. The CDR3 covers 11 residues. The CDR3 nucleotides are TGTGCCAGCGAGGGGGGAGGGACCCAGTACTTC. Translating it yields CASEGGGTQYF.

The chain combines TRBV28 with TRBJ2-1, with a tentative D call TRBD2 (6 bases). Germline loops: CDR1 MDHEN, CDR2 SYDVKM. V was pared by 3 bases and J by 0 bases, with 12 bases between. CDR3 length equals 16 residues. The CDR3 loop reads CASSFRGISSYNEQFF. The DNA of the CDR3 is TGTGCCAGCAGTTTCCGGGGGATTAGCTCCTACAATGAGCAGTTCTTC.

This chain connects TRBV2 to TRBJ1-2; perhaps TRBD1 as D (6 bases). Trimming cost V 6 bases and J 4 bases, with 6 bases left between them. Per the germline V gene, CDR1 is SNHLY and CDR2 is FYNNEI. This CDR3 is 11 amino acids long. The chain's CDR3 is CASRDSYGYTF. The CDR3 DNA sequence: TGTGCCAGCAGGGACAGCTATGGCTACACCTTC.

The V and J genes are TRBV2 and TRBJ1-1; D ambiguous. CDR3 size: 13 residues. V lost 6 bases and J lost 0, with 8 bases in between. CDR1 SNHLY and CDR2 FYNNEI come from the germline V gene. CDR3 bases: TGTGCCAGCAGGGGCACTCTGAACACTGAAGCTTTCTTT. Translating it yields CASRGTLNTEAFF.

The rearrangement joins TRBV2 to TRBJ2-5; 7 positions match TRBD1. V shed 3 bases, J shed 5 bases, and the junction held 6 bases outside the gene matches. The CDR3 loop spans 14 amino acids. Per the germline V gene, CDR1 is SNHLY and CDR2 is FYNNEI. Written as DNA, the CDR3 is TGTGCCAGCAGTGATTTAAGGGGGCGGGAGACCCAGTACTTC. Its translation is CASSDLRGRETQYF.

The chain's CDR3 is CASSPSGGVGETQYF. CDR3 DNA sequence: TGTGCCAGCAGCCCTAGTGGGGGAGTTGGAGAGACCCAGTACTTC. The V gene is TRBV6-5, the J gene TRBJ2-5; the D gene could be TRBD1 or TRBD2 (5 bases each). CDR3 size: 15 residues. V was shortened by 6 bases and J by 4 bases, with 18 bases between the two germline ends. Germline assignment: CDR1 MNHEY and CDR2 SVGAGI.

The chain couples TRBV7-8 to TRBJ2-5; D is undetermined. The germline gives CDR1 SGHVS, CDR2 FQNEAQ. V lost 4 bases, J lost 3 bases, and 3 bases lay in between. The CDR3 spans 11 residues. The chain's CDR3 is CASSSKETQYF. The CDR3 DNA sequence: TGTGCCAGCAGCTCTAAAGAGACCCAGTACTTC. The full variable domain, rest sourced from reference TRBV7-8 and TRBJ2-5, is GAGVSQSPRYKVAKRGQDVALRCDPISGHVSLFWYQQALGQGPEFLTYFQNEAQLDKSGLPSDRFFAERPEGSVSTLKIQRTQQEDSAVYLCASSSKETQYFGPGTRLLVL.

The chain joins TRBV21-1 to TRBJ1-1. TRBV21-1 is assigned pseudogene status. The CDR3 spans 18 residues. CDR3 sequence reads: CASSKVPGKYRGNTEAFF. CDR3 DNA: TGTGCCAGCAGCAAAGTTCCGGGGAAATATCGAGGGAACACTGAAGCTTTCTTT.

This clone was observed once. The chain employs TRBV11-2 and TRBJ2-7, with 14 bases fitting TRBD2. The V segment lost 0 bases and the J segment 7 bases; nucleotides outside the gene matches: 5. CDR1 SGHAT and CDR2 FQNNGV come from the germline V gene. The CDR3 has 16 residues. In nucleotides, the CDR3 is TGTGCCAGCAGCTTAGAGGGACTAGCGGGAGAGGGGGAGCAGTACTTC. This encodes CASSLEGLAGEGEQYF.

V is TRBV7-2 and J is TRBJ1-1, with D possibly being TRBD1 (5 bases). Germline CDR1 reads SGHTA; CDR2 reads FQGNSA. V was cut by 2 bases and J by 1 base, with 17 bases left in between. The CDR3 totals 17 residues. The CDR3 region is CASSLPLGALTNTEAFF. The DNA for the CDR3 is TGTGCCAGCAGCTTACCCCTAGGGGCTCTTACGAACACTGAAGCTTTCTTT.

On this clone: Other DNA sequences from this sample encode an identical CDR3 as well. This chain's CDR3 is CASSLGLNTEAFF. CDR3 nucleotides: TGTGCCAGCAGTTTAGGCCTGAACACTGAAGCTTTCTTT. The chain has TRBV27 and TRBJ1-1; D is uncertain. Trimming took off 2 bases at V and 0 bases at J, with 4 bases between the two ends. CDR3 length equals 13 residues. Germline lookup yields CDR1 MNHEY and CDR2 SMNVEV (reference sequence).